These 27 T cell receptor beta chains came from one sample sequenced in a study of response to subunit inactivated influenza vaccine. One entry per CDR3 protein, called by TCRdb with MiXCR from the RT-PCR reads. Of approximately 730,000 distinct CDR3 sequences in the sample, 11% to 15% were seen once. The sequences come from PBMCs from blood, collected roughly 15 days before vaccination. The source of these receptors is a man aged 50 to 59 who received an inactivated influenza vaccine.

DNA of the CDR3: TGCAGTGCTAGAGCGGCGGGGAGGGACACCGGGGAGCTGTTTTTT. Translating it yields CSARAAGRDTGELFF. The chain recombines TRBV20-1 with TRBJ2-2, with 7 bases matching TRBD2. J was trimmed by 3 bases and V by 1 base; bases with no gene match: 5. The CDR3 is 15 residues long. Per germline, CDR1 DFQATT and CDR2 SNEGSKA (reference sequence).

The chain links TRBV4-3 to TRBJ2-4, with TRBD1 matching 10 bases. J was trimmed by 7 bases and V by 0 bases; bases with no gene match: 6. Germline assignment: CDR1 LGHNA and CDR2 YSLEER. The CDR3 is 16 amino acids. The CDR3 region has the DNA TGCGCCAGCAGCCAAGAGACGGGACAGGGGAGGAACATTCAGTACTTC. This gives the protein CASSQETGQGRNIQYF.

This clonotype was seen many times. This chain uses TRBV12-3 or TRBV12-4 with TRBJ2-2; D is ambiguous. The CDR3 consists of 14 residues. The V end lost 5 bases, the J end lost 6 bases, and 13 bases lay between the germline ends. The CDR3 bases are TGTGCCAGCAGTCCCCATGGACGTGCCGGGGAGCTGTTTTTT. Translated: CASSPHGRAGELFF.

The chain has TRBV20-1 and TRBJ2-7; D could derive from TRBD1 or TRBD2 (5 bases each). The CDR3 has 14 amino acids. The V and J ends lost 6 bases and 4 bases respectively, with 19 bases between them. The germline V gene encodes CDR1 DFQATT and CDR2 SNEGSKA (reference sequence). The DNA for the CDR3 is TGCAGTGCCATGTTTGACGGGGCAGCGTACGAGCAGTACTTC. This translates into CSAMFDGAAYEQYF.

This clonotype was seen repeatedly, ten times or more. The genes are TRBV12-3 or TRBV12-4 and TRBJ1-4, with a weak D call TRBD1 (5 bases). The CDR3 consists of 15 residues. The V gene lost 5 bases and the J gene lost 7 bases, with 17 bases spanning the gap. For the CDR3, the DNA is TGTGCCAGCAGTGGGTACCAGGGTGAGGCTGAAAAACTGTTTTTT. Translated: CASSGYQGEAEKLFF.

Concerning this clonotype itself: The junction and the germline gene differ at one end; a read error may be behind it. V usage is TRBV6-5 and J usage is TRBJ2-5; no clear D gene. Germline V CDR1 and CDR2: MNHEY, SVGAGI. The CDR3 totals 13 residues. The CDR3 loop is CASSDSSVRTQYF. CDR3 nucleotide sequence: TGTGCCAGCAGTGACTCGTCCGTCCGGACCCAGTACTTC.

This sequence joins TRBV5-1 and TRBJ1-3, with TRBD1 identical over 8 bases. The CDR3 totals 15 residues. Germline V lookup: CDR1 SGHRS, CDR2 YFSETQ. Unmatched junction bases numbered 1, after V lost 0 bases and J lost 2 bases. Written as DNA, the CDR3 is TGCGCCAGCAGCTTGGTACAGGGGGCTGGAAACACCATATATTTT. Amino acid sequence: CASSLVQGAGNTIYF.

The rearrangement uses TRBV12-3 or TRBV12-4 and TRBJ2-1; TRBD1 matches 10 bases. Trimming cost V 6 bases and J 2 bases; bases outside gene matches: 7. This CDR3 contains 16 residues. As DNA, the CDR3 is TGTGCCAGCAGGATAGGACAGGGGGGGGCCTACAATGAGCAGTTCTTC. The encoded protein is CASRIGQGGAYNEQFF.

This clonotype appeared a few times. J is TRBJ2-7 and V is TRBV27; possible D gene TRBD2, 6 bases. Per the germline V gene, CDR1 is MNHEY and CDR2 is SMNVEV (reference sequence). The V end was cut by 6 bases, the J end by 6 bases, with 15 bases between. The CDR3 is 13 amino acids. The CDR3: CASRVGGGSEQYF. Here the CDR3 DNA reads TGTGCCAGCAGAGTCGGGGGAGGAAGCGAGCAGTACTTC.

The rearrangement joins TRBV7-2 to TRBJ2-2, with 13 bases fitting TRBD2. V shed 5 bases and J 6 bases; nucleotides not matched to a gene: 3. Germline V CDR1 and CDR2: SGHTA, FQGNSA. CDR3 length equals 15 residues. The CDR3 nucleotides are TGTGCCAGCAGCGGGACTAGCGGGGTATCCGGGGAGCTGTTTTTT. Protein sequence: CASSGTSGVSGELFF.

The chain is built from TRBV7-9 and TRBJ2-3; 7 bases fit TRBD2. The junction had 5 bases not matched to a gene; V was cut back by 1 base and J by 1 base. The CDR3 consists of 16 residues. The V gene's germline CDR1 is SEHNR and CDR2 FQNEAQ (reference sequence). CDR3 protein: CASSLGSSGRTDTQYF. The CDR3 bases are TGTGCCAGCAGCTTAGGCTCTAGCGGCCGCACAGATACGCAGTATTTT. The full variable domain, rest sourced from reference TRBV7-9 and TRBJ2-3, is DTGVSQNPRHKITKRGQNVTFRCDPISEHNRLYWYRQTLGQGPEFLTYFQNEAQLEKSRLLSDRFSAERPKGSFSTLEIQRTEQGDSAMYLCASSLGSSGRTDTQYFGPGTRLTVL.

The chain has TRBV21-1 and TRBJ2-7. TRBV21-1 is deemed a pseudogene. This CDR3 contains 14 residues. CDR3 in DNA: TGTGCCAGCAGCAAACATATGGGTCGATACGAGCAGTACTTC. Its translation is CASSKHMGRYEQYF.

This clonotype was counted many times. The chain uses TRBV20-1 and TRBJ2-4; D gene ambiguous. Germline loops: CDR1 DFQATT, CDR2 SNEGSKA (reference sequence). The CDR3 sequence is 13 residues long. Trimming removed 4 bases from V and 0 bases from J, with 7 bases in between. The CDR3 DNA reads TGCAGTGCTACGCTCCTAGCCAAAAACATTCAGTACTTC. It codes for CSATLLAKNIQYF.

This clonotype has a count of ten or more. The chain couples TRBV11-2 to TRBJ2-7; 8 bases fit TRBD2. The CDR3 runs 14 residues. With V trimmed by 2 bases and J by 2 bases, 2 bases remained unmatched. Germline CDR1 is SGHAT and CDR2 is FQNNGV. CDR3 amino acids: CASSLLAGPYEQYF. In DNA, the CDR3 is TGTGCCAGCAGCTTATTAGCGGGACCCTACGAGCAGTACTTC.

The chain has TRBV27 and TRBJ2-7; the D gene could be TRBD1 or TRBD2 (5 bases each). This CDR3 is built from 17 residues. Germline V gives CDR1 MNHEY, CDR2 SMNVEV (reference sequence). V was clipped by 3 bases and J by 2 bases, with 20 bases between them. DNA of the CDR3: TGTGCCAGCAGTTTGGCAGGCCTAACAACGGGACCCTACGAGCAGTACTTC. This translates into CASSLAGLTTGPYEQYF.

Details on this clonotype: The CDR3 end shows no conserved phenylalanine or tryptophan, and so a read error is likely. The chain recombines TRBV3-1 with TRBJ2-3; unclear D gene. This CDR3 has 11 residues. Trimming cost V 3 bases and J 3 bases, with 1 base left between them. Per germline, CDR1 LGHDT and CDR2 YNNKEL (reference sequence). In nucleotides, the CDR3 is TGTGCCAGCAGCCAGACAGATACGCAGTATTCT. It codes for CASSQTDTQYS.

This clonotype showed up just a few times. The chain is built from TRBV15 and TRBJ2-2, with 9 bases matching TRBD2. Germline CDR1 reads LNHNV; CDR2 reads YYDKDF (reference sequence). The V segment lost 8 bases and the J segment 6 bases; nucleotides outside the gene matches: 13. CDR3 length equals 16 residues. The CDR3 spells CATSRGGRALAGELFF. The CDR3 bases are TGTGCCACCTCTAGGGGCGGGAGGGCCCTCGCCGGGGAGCTGTTTTTT.

The chain recombines TRBV24-1 with TRBJ2-7, with D possibly TRBD1 on 7 matching bases. The V end lost 9 bases, the J end lost 4 bases, and 18 bases lay between the germline ends. CDR1 and CDR2 (germline): KGHDR, SFDVKD. This CDR3 has 14 residues. CDR3 coding DNA: TGTGCCACCGACCCCAGGGGGGACCGTTACGAGCAGTACTTC. Translation: CATDPRGDRYEQYF.

This clonotype was seen a handful of times. The chain is built from TRBV2 and TRBJ1-1; D may be TRBD1 (5 bases). Germline CDR1 reads SNHLY; CDR2 reads FYNNEI. The CDR3 loop spans 15 amino acids. Trimming shortened V by 1 base and J by 1 base, and 10 bases separated the two germline ends. The CDR3 DNA follows: TGTGCCAGCAGTGAAGTGACAGCTAGGAACACTGAAGCTTTCTTT. It encodes CASSEVTARNTEAFF.

The chain recombines TRBV7-2 with TRBJ2-3; D possibly matches TRBD1 or TRBD2 (5 bases each). The CDR3 length is 15 residues. With 4 bases removed from V and 10 bases from J, the gap between germline ends came to 21 bases. The germline gives CDR1 SGHTA, CDR2 FQGNSA. CDR3 protein: CASSSQSRGRIAQYF. The CDR3 DNA follows: TGTGCCAGCAGCTCCCAGAGTCGGGGCCGAATAGCGCAGTATTTT.

This chain links TRBV2 with TRBJ2-2; D is possibly TRBD1 (5 bases). The CDR3 is 14 residues long. The ends were cut back, 2 bases at V and 6 bases at J, with 10 bases in the middle. Germline V gene lookup returns CDR1 SNHLY and CDR2 FYNNEI. The CDR3 DNA reads as TGTGCCAGCAGTGAAAGGGCAGGGCCCGGGGAGCTGTTTTTT. It is translated as CASSERAGPGELFF.

The rearrangement joins TRBV15 to TRBJ1-1; D unclear. Germline CDR1 and CDR2: LNHNV and YYDKDF (reference sequence). The CDR3 loop spans 16 amino acids. Trimming took 0 bases from V and 2 from J, leaving 13 bases between them. For the CDR3, the DNA is TGTGCCACCAGCAGAGATTACCTAGGAGCAAACACTGAAGCTTTCTTT. As protein: CATSRDYLGANTEAFF.

This clonotype came up a few times. The V and J genes are TRBV12-3 or TRBV12-4 and TRBJ2-1; D possibly matches TRBD1 or TRBD2 (6 bases each). The CDR3 totals 17 residues. V lost 3 bases to trimming and J lost 4 bases, with 19 bases between them. The CDR3 bases are TGTGCCAGCAGTTTGGAGTTGGCGGGACATCCTTACAATGAGCAGTTCTTC. This translates into CASSLELAGHPYNEQFF.

Notes on this clonotype: A read error may produce the germline difference seen at one junction end. The chain employs TRBV20-1 and TRBJ1-4, with D uncertain. This CDR3 has 15 amino acids. Germline V gene lookup returns CDR1 DFQATT and CDR2 SNEGSKA (reference sequence). The CDR3 is CSARSTAFSNEKRFF. For the CDR3, the DNA is TGCAGTGCTAGAAGTACAGCCTTTTCTAATGAAAAACGGTTTTTT.

This clonotype was observed a few times. The rearrangement links TRBV7-2 to TRBJ2-5; the D gene is possibly TRBD1 (5 bases). V was clipped by 5 bases and J by 7 bases, with 17 bases between them. The germline V gene has CDR1 SGHTA and CDR2 FQGNSA. The CDR3 is made up of 14 amino acids. The DNA for the CDR3 is TGTGCCAGCAGCGTACCCCAGGGCGTGGGGACCCAGTACTTC. Translating gives CASSVPQGVGTQYF.

This chain uses TRBV6-1 with TRBJ2-3, with no clear D. Trimming cost V 7 bases and J 0 bases, with 8 bases left between them. CDR1 MNHNS and CDR2 SASEGT come from the germline V gene. This CDR3 comprises 13 residues. The DNA for the CDR3 is TGTGCCAGCACGAAGCCTAGCACAGATACGCAGTATTTT. Translation gives CASTKPSTDTQYF.

A few counts support this clonotype. V gene TRBV15 combines with J gene TRBJ2-1; D is perhaps TRBD2 (5 bases). CDR3 length: 14 amino acids. V lost 0 bases and J lost 10, with 13 bases in between. Germline-derived CDR1 and CDR2 are LNHNV and YYDKDF (reference sequence). In DNA, the CDR3 is TGTGCCACCAGCAGAGATCTGCTAGCCGGGGAGCAGTTCTTC. Residues: CATSRDLLAGEQFF.